This T cell receptor beta chain was found in a study of blood T cell repertoires in COVID-19 (TCRdb year 2020). At the level of the whole study: Collaborator samples came from the United States, Italy and Spain and covered acute and convalescent phases of COVID-19. Deeply sampled blood TCRbeta repertoires from subjects exposed to, actively infected with, or recovered from COVID-19 were included in the dataset. The samples were drawn from two sources: the first 160 participants of the ongoing ImmuneRACE study, and approximately 1,300 subjects contributed by 6 global collaborators. Sample metadata almost always included a de-identified subject ID, COVID-19 status, age in years and sex. The material from the prospective study consisted of cDNA or gDNA derived from T cells, B-cell-depleted T cells, or PBMCs. Where available, HLA class I and class II types were obtained from metadata supplied by the sample provider rather than from assay-based typing. A freely available public database, intended as a resource for researchers studying the immune response to SARS-CoV-2, is where the repertoires were released. On the study overall, not on this receptor specifically: The quantity of clinical and demographic metadata differed by source and by participant and was supplied without curation.

One collaborating source in Seattle enrolled patients while the patients were actively infected and followed the patients over time throughout the course of disease. Whole blood was collected in K2EDTA tubes by collaborating institutions according to the institutions' own protocols. For TCRbeta analysis, collaborators shipped samples in one of three forms: frozen whole blood, isolated PBMCs, or DNA extracted from either of those sample types. TCRbeta CDR3 regions were amplified from genomic DNA using the immunoSEQ Assay, a bias-controlled multiplex PCR. Under the source paper's analysis protocol: Within the assay, amplification of reference gene primers was used to estimate how many nucleated cells each sample contained. To quantify the absolute abundance of each unique TCRbeta CDR3 rearrangement, sequence reads were collapsed and filtered. Productive Simpson clonality was computed per sample as the square root of Simpson's diversity index over productive rearrangements. TCRdb took over this immuneACCESS table, retaining in-frame rearrangements with V and J assigned. Such tables are incomplete; in checked studies, under half of the missing clones stem from an unresolved V gene, and the remainder is unexplained. V and J calls and clone size are as listed in that table; D and trimming were resolved from the DNA. This sample has about 300,000 clones in its table, and 70% to 85% of those were observed once. The top ten hold more than 1.4% of the sample.

Taken from cysteine to phenylalanine, the CDR3 has 14 residues. The CDR3 DNA has 42 bases and is translated from base 1. CDR1 and CDR2, looked up from the germline V gene, are ENHRY and SYGVKD. V is trimmed back by 6 bases and J by 3 bases, and the junction contains 7 bases that no gene match accounts for. In the case of this clone: It has no known antigen specificity. Base qualities are missing; no much larger clone stands one base away.

The sequence came from a human donor with COVID-19, enrolled during active disease. The donor label of this sample is uncertain. The chain links TRBV10-3 with TRBJ1-1, with 7 middle bases fitting TRBD1. Sequencing used peripheral blood. CDR3 protein: CAISVQGRDTEAFF. The DNA sequence is TGTGCCATCAGCGTACAGGGGCGGGACACTGAAGCTTTCTTT.